These 14 T cell receptor beta chains originate from one sample sequenced in a study of neoadjuvant nivolumab and ipilimumab in lung cancer. Sequenced by immunoSEQ multiplex PCR; TCRdb stores in-frame clones only, minus some. Altogether about 20,000 clones are present, 70% to 80% being singletons, with the ten largest covering approximately 8%. This material consisted of tumor tissue, taken after neoadjuvant nivolumab, alone or with ipilimumab, at or shortly before surgery. The receptor set was obtained from an adult with non-small cell lung cancer.

V usage is TRBV4-1 and J usage is TRBJ2-7, with 10 bases identical to TRBD1. The CDR3 loop spans 14 amino acids. Germline trimming cut 4 bases from V and 6 bases from J; bases unmatched to any gene: 6. The germline V gene encodes CDR1 MGHRA and CDR2 YSYEKL. The CDR3 DNA is TGCGCCAGCAGCCCCTGGACAGGGGGAAGCGAGCAGTACTTC. Its translation is CASSPWTGGSEQYF.

The genes are TRBV4-1 and TRBJ2-7; D unclear. CDR3 size: 11 residues. Trimming took 3 bases from V and 0 from J, leaving 0 bases between them. Germline assignment: CDR1 MGHRA and CDR2 YSYEKL. Here the CDR3 reads CASSHSYEQYF. The CDR3 nucleotides read TGCGCCAGCAGCCACTCCTACGAGCAGTACTTC.

The chain joins TRBV7-9 to TRBJ1-2; 7 bases are shared with TRBD1. The CDR3 loop spans 15 amino acids. V dropped 7 bases and J dropped 0; count of bases not matched to a gene: 8. The germline V gene has CDR1 SEHNR and CDR2 FQNEAQ (reference sequence). In nucleotides, the CDR3 is TGTGCCAGCACCCGCTGGGACAGTACTAACTATGGCTACACCTTC. Protein product: CASTRWDSTNYGYTF.

The V and J genes are TRBV27 and TRBJ1-4, with D perhaps matching TRBD1 (6 bases). The CDR3 is 14 amino acids. Germline V gives CDR1 MNHEY, CDR2 SMNVEV (reference sequence). Trimming pared 5 bases from V and 14 bases from J, leaving 21 bases between. The CDR3 DNA reads as TGTGCCAGCAGTCCTAGGGAGGACAGCCGGCGGCTGTTTTTT. Translation gives CASSPREDSRRLFF.

The chain recombines TRBV18 with TRBJ2-7; 8 bases are shared with TRBD1. Germline CDR1 KGHSH, CDR2 LQKENI. The CDR3 is made up of 15 amino acids. The V and J ends lost 5 bases and 7 bases, in that order; junction bases with no gene match: 13. The DNA of the CDR3 is TGTGCCAGCTCAGAAAGGTCCCAGGGGGCGCGGGAGCAGTACTTC. Protein: CASSERSQGAREQYF.

The chain uses TRBV5-6 and TRBJ2-5; 12 bases match TRBD2. Trimming removed 4 bases from V and 2 bases from J; junction bases left unmatched: 12. Per germline, CDR1 SGHDT and CDR2 YYEEEE. CDR3 length equals 18 residues. The CDR3 sequence is CASSLIVGLAGLQETQYF. The CDR3 DNA reads as TGTGCCAGCAGCCTCATTGTTGGACTAGCGGGGCTGCAAGAGACCCAGTACTTC.

The chain uses TRBV5-4 and TRBJ1-1; the match to TRBD1 covers 7 bases. The CDR3 sequence is 15 residues long. V lost 3 bases and J lost 0; bases outside the gene matches: 5. In germline, CDR1 is SGHNT, CDR2 YYREEE (reference sequence). The CDR3 spells CASSYRDSMNTEAFF. CDR3 DNA sequence: TGTGCCAGCAGCTATCGGGACAGCATGAACACTGAAGCTTTCTTT.

The chain has TRBV7-2 and TRBJ2-7; D is unclear. The germline V gene encodes CDR1 SGHTA and CDR2 FQGNSA. CDR3 size: 13 residues. The V end lost 7 bases, the J end lost 4 bases, and 14 bases lay between the germline ends. The CDR3 DNA is TGTGCCAGCACCGTTGCCCCCTTTTACGAGCAGTACTTC. Amino acids: CASTVAPFYEQYF.

The J gene is TRBJ1-1, the V gene TRBV30; TRBD1 aligns across 7 bases. Germline V gene data show CDR1 as GTSNPN and CDR2 as SVGIG (reference sequence). The V segment lost 5 bases and the J segment 5 bases; nucleotides outside the gene matches: 8. The CDR3 sequence is 13 residues long. CDR3 sequence reads: CAWSGDRRTEAFF. CDR3 bases: TGTGCCTGGTCCGGGGACAGAAGGACTGAAGCTTTCTTT.

The chain uses TRBV6-5 and TRBJ1-6; a weak D match, TRBD1 (5 bases). Trimming stripped 7 bases from V and 6 bases from J, with 16 bases between. CDR3 length: 15 residues. Germline CDR1 and CDR2: MNHEY and SVGAGI. CDR3 protein: CASTRGATANSPLHF. The CDR3, as DNA: TGTGCCAGCACCCGGGGTGCGACAGCTAATTCACCCCTCCACTTT.

This clone has more than one count but fewer than ten. V usage is TRBV7-9 and J usage is TRBJ1-2, with a possible D match to TRBD1 (5 bases). V gave up 1 base and J gave up 2 bases, with 17 bases separating them. CDR1 is SEHNR and CDR2 is FQNEAQ in the germline V gene (reference sequence). The CDR3 has 17 residues. CDR3 in DNA: TGTGCCAGCAGCTTAGAGGGAGGGGCTCGGTACAACTATGGCTACACCTTC. Amino acids: CASSLEGGARYNYGYTF.

This clone was recorded a few times. The V call is TRBV19, the J call TRBJ1-2; 9 bases align to TRBD1. There are 15 residues in the CDR3. From germline, CDR1 is LNHDA and CDR2 SQIVND (reference sequence). J lost 4 bases, V lost 7 bases, and 10 bases had no gene match. Written as DNA, the CDR3 is TGTGCCAGTACCCCTGACAGGGGGGAGAGCTATGGCTACACCTTC. It is translated as CASTPDRGESYGYTF.

V gene TRBV19 combines with J gene TRBJ2-1; 12 nucleotides agree with TRBD1. The CDR3 consists of 16 residues. V trimming: 5 bases; J trimming: 9 bases; junction bases outside the gene matches: 11. From germline, CDR1 is LNHDA and CDR2 SQIVND (reference sequence). CDR3 DNA: TGTGCCAGTAGTCCCTCGAGGGGACAGGGGGCATCTGAGCAGTTCTTC. Protein product: CASSPSRGQGASEQFF.

This rearrangement joins TRBV30 to TRBJ1-5; D gene uncertain. The CDR3 runs to 13 residues. V lost 0 bases and J 4 bases, leaving 7 bases between the germline ends. The V gene's germline CDR1 is GTSNPN and CDR2 SVGIG (reference sequence). The CDR3 is CAWSVTWNQPQHF. The CDR3 DNA follows: TGTGCCTGGAGTGTTACATGGAATCAGCCCCAGCATTTT.